This entry is about one TCR beta chain. Antigen specificity is unknown. The sample belongs to a study of vaccination and CD4 T cells after COVID-19. Study-wide points: Clonotypes reactive to SARS-CoV-2 had a median that went up from 21 to 38, but not significantly.

Cultured CD4+ T-cell DNA underwent Oncomine TCR Beta short-read sequencing. Via MiXCR, TCRdb re-called the PCR reads, giving one row per CDR3 protein. The data contain about 7,100 distinct CDR3 sequences, around 72% of them singletons. Germline assignment: CDR1 KGHDR and CDR2 SFDVKD. With 3 bases removed from V and 3 bases from J, the gap between germline ends came to 8 bases. This CDR3 region has 14 residues. Treatment noted: approximately nine-day PBMC culture with coronavirus spike peptide pools or control peptides (ViraFEST assay). Following a culture period (around nine days), negative selection was used to isolate CD4+ T cells.

What was sequenced was CD4+ T cells from blood, cultured in vitro. This rearrangement joins TRBV24-1 to TRBJ2-1; no reliable D call. The origin of this receptor is a human donor who had recovered from COVID-19. The DNA of the CDR3 is TGTGCCACCAGTGATCCCGCATTCTACAATGAGCAGTTCTTC. Translating gives CATSDPAFYNEQFF.